Detailed here is one T cell receptor (beta chain). Only a few counts were recorded for this clone. The antigen it recognizes is unknown. No qualities accompany the bases; no much larger clone lies one base away. The data were taken from a study of T cell responses to AZD1222 COVID-19 vaccine (dated by TCRdb to the early 2020s). Some background on the complete study: TCR sequencing covered 233 trial participants: some 210 given two doses of AZD1222 and 26 given two doses of MenACWY control vaccine. Enrollment into the trials was organized by age into subgroups of 18-55, 56-69 and 70-plus years, and those subgroups contained roughly 150, 30 and 60 TCR-sequenced participants, respectively.

The CDR1 and CDR2 encoded by the germline V gene (reference sequence) are MNHEY and SMNVEV. V sheds 3 bases and J sheds 6 bases, leaving 12 bases between their ends. Taken from cysteine to phenylalanine, the CDR3 has 15 residues. CDR3 DNA only is kept here, 45 bases in frame from base 1. The time point label, as the study defines it: about 28 days (+/-7) after the second vaccine dose. AZD1222 recipients whose second dose came at about 4 weeks and those whose second dose came at about 12 weeks were combined into one group, since spike-specific TCR depth and breadth did not differ between the two schedules. Vaccinee samples came from UK trials COV001 and COV002, including a single-blind randomized controlled phase 2/3 trial of AZD1222 (ChAdOx1 nCoV-19) in healthy adults. For TCRbeta chain sequencing, PBMC samples from trial participants were taken at day 0 and at day 28 after the second dose. Study-level results and caveats: The whole spike protein was spanned by vaccine-associated CD4 TCRs, and dominant responses were seen in regions 160-218 and 743-854. After two AZD1222 doses, spike-specific TCR breadth and depth were significantly higher than at day 0 and than in MenACWY recipients. Reportedly, close to half of the unique spike-specific TCRs recognized epitopes lying outside the regions that are mutated in the B.1.351 and B.1.1.7 variants. The 56-69-year group was small, and its depth increase did not reach significance, likely because of low power. Conclusions about previously exposed vaccinees are limited because only a handful of AZD1222 recipients were SARS-CoV-2 seropositive at baseline. Most participants were white British and females outnumbered males, and the authors suggested that clonal diversity may have been underestimated. No day 14 peak-response samples were available, so repertoires were characterized only after the peak T cell response.

The CDR3 regions of human TCRbeta chains were analyzed by immunosequencing. In the original analysis: Repertoire TCRs were checked for matches against a reference library of SARS-CoV-2-specific TCRs that had been generated using the MIRA antigen-specificity platform. Breadth was defined as the fraction of unique TCRs that were SARS-CoV-2-associated. Depth was defined as the fraction of total T cells that were SARS-CoV-2-associated. Using the MIRA data, every spike-specific TCR was mapped to the spike region that the TCR reacted to and assigned to either a CD4 or a CD8 class. Log10-transformed breadth and depth values were compared by one-way ANOVA with Sidak's multiple comparisons tests. TCRdb mirrors the immuneACCESS table, restricted to in-frame sequences. Some clones are absent from its copies; in checked studies, under half trace to an unresolved V gene, and the reason for the others is unknown. For V, J and clone size, that table is used; D and trimming come from the DNA. The sample records 150,000 or so clones, approximately 94% of which are singletons. The biggest ten clones account for approximately 4.6% of the sample.

This material consisted of peripheral blood, taken 28 days after the second AZD1222 dose. The chain was built from TRBV27 and TRBJ1-6; TRBD1 is possibly the D segment (6 matching bases). The TCR comes from an adult who received the AZD1222 COVID-19 vaccine. The CDR3 region reads CASSFRPRGNSPLHF. Read as DNA, the sequence is TGTGCCAGCAGTTTTAGACCCAGGGGTAATTCACCCCTCCACTTT.